This T cell receptor (beta chain) was retrieved from a study of spatial heterogeneity in lung cancer. The germline V gene has CDR1 KGHSH and CDR2 LQKENI. This CDR3 is 14 amino acids long. V gave up 2 bases and J gave up 1 base, with 8 bases separating them. Every cDNA TCR molecule received its own unique molecular identifier. TCRdb re-called the 5' RACE reads with MiXCR, one entry per CDR3 protein. The sample shows 20,000 to 25,000 distinct CDR3 sequences, about 5.8% of them seen only once. This clonotype has a count of ten or more. Time point defined: sample taken at primary tumor resection. A total of around 72 untreated early-stage non-small cell lung cancer patients served as donors. From tumor, nontumor lung or frozen PBMC, whole RNA was taken unsorted for sequencing.

The source is a male donor with early-stage non-small cell lung cancer. The material was PBMCs, obtained at surgery. The chain recombines TRBV18 with TRBJ1-2; unclear D gene. The CDR3: CASSPDGSNYGYTF. The CDR3 DNA is TGTGCCAGCTCACCAGACGGCAGTAACTATGGCTACACCTTC.